This TCR beta chain was retrieved from a study of blood T cells in healthy people across ages. General observations from the study: It was the long-lived donors that had more naive CD4+ cells and higher diversity than aged donors.

CDR3 length: 12 residues. Trimming took 6 bases from V and 8 from J, leaving 13 bases between them. Primers used in a second PCR of roughly 7 to 11 cycles were a sample-barcoded 5' primer and a J-beta primer mix. In TCRdb, the 5' RACE reads were re-called with MiXCR into one record per CDR3 protein. The sample holds about 800,000 distinct CDR3 sequences, roughly 60% seen once. The sample holds a few counts of this clonotype. Its matching antigen is unknown. The chain carries TRBV12-3 or TRBV12-4 and TRBJ1-1; D unclear. Sequencing was carried out using blood. The TCR sequence derives from a man aged 25 to 45 in good health. Written as DNA, the CDR3 is TGTGCCAGCAGACTCGTTGGGTCCGAAGCTTTCTTT. As protein: CASRLVGSEAFF.